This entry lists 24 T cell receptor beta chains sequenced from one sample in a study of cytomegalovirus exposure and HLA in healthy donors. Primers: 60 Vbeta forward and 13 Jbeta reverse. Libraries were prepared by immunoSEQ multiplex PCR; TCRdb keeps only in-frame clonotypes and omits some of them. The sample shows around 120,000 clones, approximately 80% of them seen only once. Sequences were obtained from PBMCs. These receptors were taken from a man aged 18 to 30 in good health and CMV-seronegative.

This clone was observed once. The CDR3 nucleotides read TGTGCCAGCAGGACCAGTTCGGCGGGACGGTACGAGCAGTACTTC. Residues: CASRTSSAGRYEQYF. The V call is TRBV6-5, the J call TRBJ2-7; perhaps TRBD2 as D (6 bases). In germline, CDR1 is MNHEY, CDR2 SVGAGI. The CDR3 is made up of 15 amino acids. V gave up 6 bases and J gave up 4 bases, with 19 bases separating them.

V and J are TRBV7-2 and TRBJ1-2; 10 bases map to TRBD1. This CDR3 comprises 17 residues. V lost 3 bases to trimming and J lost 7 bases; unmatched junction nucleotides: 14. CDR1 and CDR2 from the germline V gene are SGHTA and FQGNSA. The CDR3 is CASSFTPGQGISGGYTF. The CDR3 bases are TGTGCCAGCAGCTTCACTCCGGGACAGGGGATTTCGGGTGGCTACACCTTC.

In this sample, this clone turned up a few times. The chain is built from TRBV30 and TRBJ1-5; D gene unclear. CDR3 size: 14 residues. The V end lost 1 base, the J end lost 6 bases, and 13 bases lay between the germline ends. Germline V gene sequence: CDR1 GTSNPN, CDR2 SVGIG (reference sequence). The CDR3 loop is CAWSGGHGGQPQHF. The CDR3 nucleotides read TGTGCCTGGAGTGGCGGGCATGGAGGTCAGCCCCAGCATTTT.

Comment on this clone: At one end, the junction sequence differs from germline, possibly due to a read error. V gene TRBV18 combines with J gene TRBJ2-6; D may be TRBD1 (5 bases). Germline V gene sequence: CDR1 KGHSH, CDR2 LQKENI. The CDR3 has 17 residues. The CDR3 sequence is CASSPPKGNSGANVPTF. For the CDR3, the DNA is TGTGCCAGCTCACCACCGAAGGGGAACTCTGGGGCCAACGTCCCGACTTTC.

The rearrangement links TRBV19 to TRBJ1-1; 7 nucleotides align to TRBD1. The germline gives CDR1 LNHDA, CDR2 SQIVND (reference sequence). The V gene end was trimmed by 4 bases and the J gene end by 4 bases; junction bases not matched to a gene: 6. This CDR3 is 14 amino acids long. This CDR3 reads CASSRGGAGTEAFF. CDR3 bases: TGTGCCAGTAGTAGAGGGGGCGCGGGCACTGAAGCTTTCTTT.

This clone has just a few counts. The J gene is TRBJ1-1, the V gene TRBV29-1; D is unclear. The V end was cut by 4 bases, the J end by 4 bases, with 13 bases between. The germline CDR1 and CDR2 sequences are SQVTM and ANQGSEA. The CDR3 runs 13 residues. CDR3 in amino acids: CSVVEGAGTEAFF. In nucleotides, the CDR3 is TGCAGCGTTGTGGAGGGTGCCGGCACTGAAGCTTTCTTT.

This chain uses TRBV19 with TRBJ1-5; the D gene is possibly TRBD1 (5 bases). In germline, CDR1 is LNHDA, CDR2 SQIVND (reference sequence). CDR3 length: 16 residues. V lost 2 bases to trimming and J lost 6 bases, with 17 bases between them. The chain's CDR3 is CASSIFPETVSQPQHF. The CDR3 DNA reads TGTGCCAGTAGTATATTCCCCGAGACAGTATCTCAGCCCCAGCATTTT.

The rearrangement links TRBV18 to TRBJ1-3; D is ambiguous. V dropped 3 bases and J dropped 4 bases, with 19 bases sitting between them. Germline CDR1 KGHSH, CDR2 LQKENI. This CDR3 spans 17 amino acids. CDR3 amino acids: CASSPLGRPYAGNTIYF. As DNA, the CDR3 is TGTGCCAGCTCACCCCTGGGCAGACCCTACGCGGGAAACACCATATATTTT.

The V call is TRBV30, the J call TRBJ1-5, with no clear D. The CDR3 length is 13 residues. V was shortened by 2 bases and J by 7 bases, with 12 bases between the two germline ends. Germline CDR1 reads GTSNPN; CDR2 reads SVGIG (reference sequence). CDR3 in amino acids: CAWSSADEQPQHF. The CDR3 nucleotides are TGTGCCTGGAGTTCGGCGGATGAACAGCCCCAGCATTTT.

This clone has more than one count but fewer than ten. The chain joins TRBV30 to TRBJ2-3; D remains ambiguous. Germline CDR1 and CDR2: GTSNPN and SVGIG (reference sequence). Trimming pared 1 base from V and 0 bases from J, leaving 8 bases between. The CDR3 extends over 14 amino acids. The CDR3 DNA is TGTGCCTGGAGTGGACTGTTTAGCACAGATACGCAGTATTTT. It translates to CAWSGLFSTDTQYF.

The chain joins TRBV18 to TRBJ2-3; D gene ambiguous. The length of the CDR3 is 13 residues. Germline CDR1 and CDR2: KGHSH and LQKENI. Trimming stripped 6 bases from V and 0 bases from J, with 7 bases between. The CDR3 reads CASSPSSTDTQYF. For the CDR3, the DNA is TGTGCCAGCTCTCCGAGTAGCACAGATACGCAGTATTTT.

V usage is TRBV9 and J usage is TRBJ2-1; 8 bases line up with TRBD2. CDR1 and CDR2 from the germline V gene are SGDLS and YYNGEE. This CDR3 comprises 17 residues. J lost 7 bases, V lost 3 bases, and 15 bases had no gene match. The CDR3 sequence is CASSEQTGTRFLNEQFF. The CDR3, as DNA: TGTGCCAGCAGCGAGCAGACCGGGACTAGGTTTTTGAATGAGCAGTTCTTC.

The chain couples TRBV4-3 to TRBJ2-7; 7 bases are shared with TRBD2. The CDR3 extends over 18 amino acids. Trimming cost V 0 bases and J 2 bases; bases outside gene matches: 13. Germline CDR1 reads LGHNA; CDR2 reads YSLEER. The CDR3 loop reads CASSQDSVNSGLPYEQYF. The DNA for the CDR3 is TGCGCCAGCAGCCAAGATTCGGTGAACTCGGGACTACCCTACGAGCAGTACTTC.

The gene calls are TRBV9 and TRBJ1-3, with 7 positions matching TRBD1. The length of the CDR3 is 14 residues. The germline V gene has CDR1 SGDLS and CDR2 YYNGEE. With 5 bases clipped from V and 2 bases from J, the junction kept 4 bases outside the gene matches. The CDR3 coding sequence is TGTGCCAGCAGGACAGGGAACGCTGGAAACACCATATATTTT. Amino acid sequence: CASRTGNAGNTIYF.

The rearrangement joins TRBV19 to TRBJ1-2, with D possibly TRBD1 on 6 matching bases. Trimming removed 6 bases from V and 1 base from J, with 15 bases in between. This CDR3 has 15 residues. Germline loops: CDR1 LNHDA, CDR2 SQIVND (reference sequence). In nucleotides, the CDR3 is TGTGCCAGTAGGGCGCAGGGGTCCTATAACTATGGCTACACCTTC. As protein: CASRAQGSYNYGYTF. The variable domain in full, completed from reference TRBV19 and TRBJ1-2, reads DGGITQSPKYLFRKEGQNVTLSCEQNLNHDAMYWYRQDPGQGLRLIYYSQIVNDFQKGDIAEGYSVSREKKESFPLTVTSAQKNPTAFYLCASRAQGSYNYGYTFGSGTRLTVV.

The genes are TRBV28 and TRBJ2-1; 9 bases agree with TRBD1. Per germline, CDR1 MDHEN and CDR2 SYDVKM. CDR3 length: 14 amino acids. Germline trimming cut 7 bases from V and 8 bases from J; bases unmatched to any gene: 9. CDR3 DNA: TGTGCCAGCATCTCCGGGACAGGGCGCGATGAGCAGTTCTTC. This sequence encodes CASISGTGRDEQFF.

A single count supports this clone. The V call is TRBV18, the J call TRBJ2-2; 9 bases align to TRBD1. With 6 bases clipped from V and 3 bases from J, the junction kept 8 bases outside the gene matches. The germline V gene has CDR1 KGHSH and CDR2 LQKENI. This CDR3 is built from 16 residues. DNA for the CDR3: TGTGCCAGCTCCCTCAACAGGGGGCAGGACACCGGGGAGCTGTTTTTT. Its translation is CASSLNRGQDTGELFF.

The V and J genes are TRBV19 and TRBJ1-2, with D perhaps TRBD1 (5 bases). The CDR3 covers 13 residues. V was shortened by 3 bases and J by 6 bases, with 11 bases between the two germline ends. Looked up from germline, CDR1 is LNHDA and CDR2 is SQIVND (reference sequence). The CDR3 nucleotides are TGTGCCAGTAGTATCATCAGGGCGGATGGCTACACCTTC. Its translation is CASSIIRADGYTF.

CDR3 bases: TGTGCCAGCAGCTTGGCCGGTACCCTAGCGGATAGCACAGATACGCAGTATTTT. This gives the protein CASSLAGTLADSTDTQYF. The chain combines TRBV5-4 with TRBJ2-3, with 7 bases fitting TRBD2. This CDR3 has 18 amino acids. Germline V gene lookup returns CDR1 SGHNT and CDR2 YYREEE (reference sequence). The V and J ends lost 0 bases and 0 bases, in that order; junction bases with no gene match: 10.

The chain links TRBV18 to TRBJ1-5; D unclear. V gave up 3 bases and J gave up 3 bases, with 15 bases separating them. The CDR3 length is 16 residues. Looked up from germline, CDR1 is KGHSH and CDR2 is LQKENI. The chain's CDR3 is CASSPQVHSNNQPQHF. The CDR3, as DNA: TGTGCCAGCTCACCCCAAGTTCACAGTAACAATCAGCCCCAGCATTTT. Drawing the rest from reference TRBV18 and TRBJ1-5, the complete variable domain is NAGVMQNPRHLVRRRGQEARLRCSPMKGHSHVYWYRQLPEEGLKFMVYLQKENIIDESGMPKERFSAEFPKEGPSILRIQQVVRGDSAAYFCASSPQVHSNNQPQHFGDGTRLSIL.

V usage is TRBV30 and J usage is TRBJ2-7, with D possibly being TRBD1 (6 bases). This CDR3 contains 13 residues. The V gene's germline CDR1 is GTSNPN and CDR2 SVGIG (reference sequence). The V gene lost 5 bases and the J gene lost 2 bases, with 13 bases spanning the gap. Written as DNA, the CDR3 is TGTGCCTGGGGGCCTGGGACACCCTACGAGCAGTACGTC. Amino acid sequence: CAWGPGTPYEQYV.

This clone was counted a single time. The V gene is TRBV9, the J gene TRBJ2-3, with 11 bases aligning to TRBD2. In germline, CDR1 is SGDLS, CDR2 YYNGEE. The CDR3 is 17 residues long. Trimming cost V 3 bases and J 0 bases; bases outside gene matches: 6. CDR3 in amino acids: CASSGLAGFSSTDTQYF. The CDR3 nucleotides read TGTGCCAGCAGCGGACTAGCGGGATTCTCTAGCACAGATACGCAGTATTTT.

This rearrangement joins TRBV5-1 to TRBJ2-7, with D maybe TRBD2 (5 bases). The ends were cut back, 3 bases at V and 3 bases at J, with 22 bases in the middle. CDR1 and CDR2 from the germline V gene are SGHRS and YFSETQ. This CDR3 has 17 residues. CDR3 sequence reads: CASSSGPPTINLYEQYF. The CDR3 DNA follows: TGCGCCAGCAGCTCCGGCCCGCCGACTATTAACCTCTACGAGCAGTACTTC.

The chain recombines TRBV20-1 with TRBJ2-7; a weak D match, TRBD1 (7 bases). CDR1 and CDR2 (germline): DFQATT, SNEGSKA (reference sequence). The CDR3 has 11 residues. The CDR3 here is CSGLRGDEQYF. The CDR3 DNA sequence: TGCAGCGGGCTCAGGGGGGACGAGCAGTACTTC.